The clone carrying this T cell receptor beta chain was counted between two and nine times. These data are taken from a study of beta chain features in type 1 diabetes. The V end was cut by 5 bases, the J end by 1 base, with 11 bases between. The CDR3 is 14 amino acids. The germline V gene has CDR1 ENHRY and CDR2 SYGVKD. All of the isolated RNA was reverse transcribed, so expressed TCRB transcripts were sequenced. This table comes from immunoSEQ multiplex PCR, and its TCRdb copy is limited to in-frame clones, with some not included. The table includes hundreds of thousands of clones, more than 11% detected once.

This chain links TRBV10-3 with TRBJ2-5, with D unclear. The sequence was collected from a man aged 25-40 years in good health. Sequences were obtained from naive CD4+ T cells from blood. The CDR3 DNA reads as TGTGCCATCAGTCCCACTTTAACCCAAGAGACCCAGTACTTC. This sequence encodes CAISPTLTQETQYF.